This T cell receptor (beta chain) was profiled in a study of T cells in Graves' hyperthyroidism and ophthalmopathy. Amplification yielded TCR beta CDR3 regions, with RNA transcripts as the source. When the TCR CDR3 underwent first-round RT-PCR, the HTBI primer set was used. MiXCR was run by TCRdb on the multiplex PCR reads, yielding one entry per CDR3 protein. The repertoire holds approximately 560,000 distinct CDR3 sequences, with approximately 15% as singletons. CDR1 and CDR2 (germline): GTSNPN, SVGIG (reference sequence). The CDR3 loop spans 12 amino acids. Trimming removed 6 bases at V and 7 bases at J, with 12 bases between. On this clonotype: Its antigen is not known.

For Graves' hyperthyroidism to be stable, ophthalmopathy could not progress within 18 months. Diagnostic decisions used clinical symptoms, serum thyroxine and TRAb, thyroid ultrasound and orbital computed tomography. PBMCs were obtained from under 13 ml fresh peripheral blood. Findings of the study overall: Most clonotypes expanded in the thyroid (above 0.001) were also present in blood.

The sequencing sample was made of blood. The chain is built from TRBV30 and TRBJ2-2; the D is unclear. The clonotype comes from a woman in her twenties or thirties with Graves' hyperthyroidism. The CDR3: CACRRPGGELFF. The CDR3 nucleotides are TGTGCCTGTAGGCGTCCCGGCGGGGAGCTGTTTTTT.